This TCR beta chain was identified during a study of patients and donors after allogeneic stem cell transplantation. Trimming left V 10 bases short and J 0 bases short, with 16 bases between. The CDR3 is 14 amino acids. The germline V gene has CDR1 MDHEN and CDR2 SYDVKM. TCRdb re-analysed the RT-PCR reads in MiXCR, keeping a single row per CDR3 protein. The table shows 95,000 to 120,000 distinct CDR3 sequences, with around 35% occurring only once. In this sample, this clonotype turned up a few times. This chain uses TRBV28 with TRBJ2-7, with TRBD1 as a possible D gene (6 bases). Source material: blood, either unsorted or a sorted T cell fraction (not recorded which). The TCR sequence derives from a human donor who was either an allogeneic HSCT recipient or a stem cell or donor lymphocyte infusion donor (not recorded which). It is not recorded whose cells these are; they may come from a transplant donor. CDR3 sequence: CATISDSSSYEQYF. Written as DNA, the CDR3 is TGTGCCACAATTTCGGACAGCAGCTCCTACGAGCAGTACTTC.